What follows are 26 T cell receptor beta chains derived from one specimen sequenced in a study of blood T cell repertoires in COVID-19. Profiled with immunoSEQ multiplex PCR; TCRdb holds only in-frame clones, not every one. The sample yields 35,000 to 50,000 clones, more than 70% seen once. Input material: peripheral blood. These receptors all come from a human donor in a cohort sampled during active COVID-19.

V and J are TRBV6-4 and TRBJ2-7; a weak D match, TRBD1 (6 bases). This CDR3 has 15 residues. CDR1 is MRHNA and CDR2 is SNTAGT in the germline V gene. V gave up 0 bases and J gave up 3 bases, with 12 bases separating them. Written as DNA, the CDR3 is TGTGCCAGCAGTGACTCCCGTACAGGGTTCTACGAGCAGTACTTC. It codes for CASSDSRTGFYEQYF.

In the case of this clone: Relative to the germline gene, one junction end is altered; a read error may explain this. CDR3 protein: CARRGEAGELFF. CDR3 coding DNA: TGTGCCCGCAGAGGGGAGGCCGGGGAGCTGTTTTTT. The rearrangement joins TRBV11-2 to TRBJ2-2, with a weak D call TRBD2 (6 bases). This CDR3 is 12 amino acids long. From germline, CDR1 is SGHAT and CDR2 FQNNGV.

This clone was counted once. This chain uses TRBV12-3 or TRBV12-4 with TRBJ1-2, with 7 bases lining up with TRBD1. The J segment lost 7 bases and the V segment lost 4 bases, leaving 6 bases of the junction unmatched. The CDR3 consists of 13 residues. The CDR3 is CASSSLRQGGYTF. The CDR3 coding sequence is TGTGCCAGCAGTTCACTCCGACAGGGTGGCTACACCTTC.

The rearrangement uses TRBV19 and TRBJ1-2, with 8 bases that match TRBD1. V gave up 10 bases and J gave up 9 bases; unmatched junction bases: 7. Germline lookup yields CDR1 LNHDA and CDR2 SQIVND (reference sequence). This CDR3 has 11 amino acids. CDR3 bases: TGTGCCATCCTACAGGGGGTAAGCTACACCTTC. This encodes CAILQGVSYTF.

In nucleotides, the CDR3 is TGTGCCAGTAGGTCCACCGGGATAATGTCTGAAAAACTGTTTTTT. It specifies CASRSTGIMSEKLFF. The chain recombines TRBV19 with TRBJ1-4; no reliable D call. The V and J ends lost 6 bases and 7 bases respectively, with 18 bases between them. The CDR3 is 15 residues long. Germline assignment: CDR1 LNHDA and CDR2 SQIVND (reference sequence).

This chain links TRBV24-1 with TRBJ2-6, with TRBD1 matching over 7 bases. V was clipped by 5 bases and J by 2 bases; unmatched bases: 5. Germline lookup yields CDR1 KGHDR and CDR2 SFDVKD. The CDR3 contains 16 residues. CDR3 bases: TGTGCCACCAGTGGAGACAGGGAAGCTGGGGCCAACGTCCTGACTTTC. Encoded protein: CATSGDREAGANVLTF.

CDR3 residues: CASSAPEQGGEKLFF. The CDR3 DNA follows: TGCGCCAGCAGCGCCCCGGAACAGGGGGGTGAAAAACTGTTTTTT. This rearrangement joins TRBV5-1 to TRBJ1-4; 8 positions match TRBD1. CDR1 SGHRS and CDR2 YFSETQ come from the germline V gene. V dropped 4 bases and J dropped 7; count of bases not matched to a gene: 9. CDR3 length equals 15 residues.

The chain joins TRBV5-4 to TRBJ1-5, with no clear D. V gave up 6 bases and J gave up 0 bases, with 16 bases separating them. Germline values: CDR1 SGHNT, CDR2 YYREEE (reference sequence). This CDR3 is built from 16 residues. In DNA, the CDR3 is TGTGCCAGCATCCAGCCCCCGGAGTATAGCAATCAGCCCCAGCATTTT. Residues: CASIQPPEYSNQPQHF. The complete variable domain, with remaining parts taken from reference TRBV5-4 and TRBJ1-5, reads ETGVTQSPTHLIKTRGQQVTLRCSSQSGHNTVSWYQQALGQGPQFIFQYYREEENGRGNFPPRFSGLQFPNYSSELNVNALELDDSALYLCASIQPPEYSNQPQHFGDGTRLSIL.

A single count supports this clone. The CDR3 nucleotides read TGTGCCAGCAGCCGGGACAGCCTCTACGAGCAGTACTTC. Translation: CASSRDSLYEQYF. V gene TRBV2 combines with J gene TRBJ2-7, with 7 bases matching TRBD1. J gave up 3 bases and V 6 bases, and 5 bases lay outside the gene matches. From germline, CDR1 is SNHLY and CDR2 FYNNEI. CDR3 size: 13 residues.

V usage is TRBV10-3 and J usage is TRBJ2-2; 7 bases agree with TRBD1. Germline assignment: CDR1 ENHRY and CDR2 SYGVKD. Trimming took 11 bases from V and 4 from J; bases not matched to a gene: 10. The CDR3 loop spans 14 amino acids. As DNA, the CDR3 is TGTGCCGCCAGGCGACAGGGCGGCACCGGGGAGCTGTTTTTT. Its protein is CAARRQGGTGELFF.

This sequence joins TRBV9 and TRBJ2-1; possibly TRBD2 for D (5 bases). The germline gives CDR1 SGDLS, CDR2 YYNGEE. Trimming took off 0 bases at V and 7 bases at J, with 11 bases between the two ends. The CDR3 is made up of 14 amino acids. In DNA, the CDR3 is TGTGCCAGCAGCGTAGGGTCCTCGGGGAATGAGCAGTTCTTC. Translation: CASSVGSSGNEQFF. Using reference TRBV9 and TRBJ2-1 for the parts outside the CDR3, the full variable domain is DSGVTQTPKHLITATGQRVTLRCSPRSGDLSVYWYQQSLDQGLQFLIQYYNGEERAKGNILERFSAQQFPDLHSELNLSSLELGDSALYFCASSVGSSGNEQFFGPGTRLTVL.

The chain recombines TRBV2 with TRBJ1-5, with 7 bases lining up with TRBD1. Germline V gene sequence: CDR1 SNHLY, CDR2 FYNNEI. The CDR3 covers 14 residues. V was clipped by 3 bases and J by 7 bases; unmatched bases: 6. DNA for the CDR3: TGTGCCAGCAGTGACCGAGGGGGCGGACAGCCCCAGCATTTT. It is translated as CASSDRGGGQPQHF. Using reference TRBV2 and TRBJ1-5 for the parts outside the CDR3, the full variable domain is EPEVTQTPSHQVTQMGQEVILRCVPISNHLYFYWYRQILGQKVEFLVSFYNNEISEKSEIFDDQFSVERPDGSNFTLKIRSTKLEDSAMYFCASSDRGGGQPQHFGDGTRLSIL.

The rearrangement uses TRBV11-3 and TRBJ2-1, with D unresolved. There are 13 residues in the CDR3. Germline V gene data show CDR1 as SGHNT and CDR2 as YENEEA. V lost 2 bases to trimming and J lost 2 bases, with 4 bases between them. CDR3 bases: TGTGCCAGCAGCTTATCCACCTACAATGAGCAGTTCTTC. It codes for CASSLSTYNEQFF.

The rearrangement uses TRBV9 and TRBJ2-5, with D unclear. The CDR3 consists of 13 residues. CDR1 and CDR2 (germline): SGDLS, YYNGEE. The V end was cut by 1 base, the J end by 4 bases, with 8 bases between. In DNA, the CDR3 is TGTGCCAGCAGCGTAAGAACGGGAGAGACCCAGTACTTC. Amino acids: CASSVRTGETQYF.

The chain is built from TRBV11-3 and TRBJ2-1, with a weak D call TRBD2 (6 bases). Deletions cut 5 bases from V and 3 bases from J, with 14 bases between. The germline CDR1 and CDR2 sequences are SGHNT and YENEEA. CDR3 size: 15 residues. CDR3 coding DNA: TGTGCCAGCAGCGCCAGGGAGGCCAACTACAATGAGCAGTTCTTC. Its protein is CASSAREANYNEQFF.

This clone was detected only once. The V call is TRBV18, the J call TRBJ1-6; 8 bases line up with TRBD1. The V and J ends lost 3 bases and 7 bases, in that order; junction bases with no gene match: 5. Germline V CDR1 and CDR2: KGHSH, LQKENI. The CDR3 consists of 15 residues. CDR3 nucleotide sequence: TGTGCCAGCTCACCGGCACAGGGGGAAAATTCACCCCTCCACTTT. Protein product: CASSPAQGENSPLHF. Full variable domain (missing parts from reference TRBV18 and TRBJ1-6): NAGVMQNPRHLVRRRGQEARLRCSPMKGHSHVYWYRQLPEEGLKFMVYLQKENIIDESGMPKERFSAEFPKEGPSILRIQQVVRGDSAAYFCASSPAQGENSPLHFGNGTRLTVT.

This clone has more than one count but fewer than ten. The chain combines TRBV15 with TRBJ2-5, with 7 bases that match TRBD1. CDR3 size: 14 residues. Germline CDR1 is LNHNV and CDR2 is YYDKDF (reference sequence). The V and J ends lost 2 bases and 5 bases, in that order; junction bases with no gene match: 5. CDR3 sequence: CATSRPTGIETQYF. In DNA, the CDR3 is TGTGCCACCAGCAGACCGACAGGGATTGAGACCCAGTACTTC.

CDR3 sequence reads: CASSIDHRGIFTQPQHF. As DNA, the CDR3 is TGTGCCAGTAGTATAGATCATCGCGGGATATTTACCCAGCCCCAGCATTTT. This chain links TRBV19 with TRBJ1-5; D unresolved. This CDR3 region has 17 residues. The V end lost 0 bases, the J end lost 7 bases, and 19 bases lay between the germline ends. CDR1 LNHDA and CDR2 SQIVND come from the germline V gene (reference sequence). Supplemented by reference TRBV19 and TRBJ1-5, the full variable domain reads DGGITQSPKYLFRKEGQNVTLSCEQNLNHDAMYWYRQDPGQGLRLIYYSQIVNDFQKGDIAEGYSVSREKKESFPLTVTSAQKNPTAFYLCASSIDHRGIFTQPQHFGDGTRLSIL.

The V gene is TRBV3-1 (or the pseudogene TRBV3-2), the J gene TRBJ2-3, with 9 nucleotides matching TRBD2. CDR1 and CDR2 from the germline V gene are LGHDT and YNNKEL (reference sequence). Trimming at V came to 0 bases and at J to 1 base, leaving 5 bases not matched to a gene. This CDR3 is 17 amino acids long. The CDR3 region has the DNA TGTGCCAGCAGCCAAGAGGCTAGCGGGGACGGCACAGATACGCAGTATTTT. It specifies CASSQEASGDGTDTQYF.

This clone was recorded a few times. V is TRBV7-9 and J is TRBJ1-5; 7 bases fit TRBD1. The CDR3 totals 17 residues. The V gene end was trimmed by 1 base and the J gene end by 0 bases; junction bases not matched to a gene: 6. CDR1 and CDR2 from the germline V gene are SEHNR and FQNEAQ (reference sequence). CDR3 region: CASSLGSDRVSNQPQHF. The CDR3 bases are TGTGCCAGCAGCTTAGGTAGTGACAGGGTTAGCAATCAGCCCCAGCATTTT.

The chain recombines TRBV5-4 with TRBJ1-1; D unresolved. CDR3 size: 12 residues. Per the germline V gene, CDR1 is SGHNT and CDR2 is YYREEE (reference sequence). The V end was cut by 4 bases, the J end by 1 base, with 5 bases between. CDR3 DNA sequence: TGTGCCAGCAGCCCAGAGAACACTGAAGCTTTCTTT. It is translated as CASSPENTEAFF.

The gene calls are TRBV12-5 and TRBJ1-5; 8 bases map to TRBD1. V lost 6 bases and J lost 4; bases outside the gene matches: 11. CDR1 is LGHNT, CDR2 FRNRAP, per germline. CDR3 length: 16 residues. CDR3 loop: CASGRDRGIPNQPQHF. CDR3 bases: TGTGCTAGTGGACGTGACAGGGGTATCCCTAATCAGCCCCAGCATTTT.

This clone is a singleton in its sample. CDR3: CASSLGGTGKETQYF. CDR3 DNA sequence: TGCGCCAGCAGCTTGGGGGGGACAGGAAAAGAGACCCAGTACTTC. The chain combines TRBV5-1 with TRBJ2-5; TRBD1 matches 8 bases. Germline V CDR1 and CDR2: SGHRS, YFSETQ. The CDR3 is made up of 15 amino acids. J lost 3 bases, V lost 0 bases, and 4 bases had no gene match.

This chain links TRBV2 with TRBJ1-4; no clear D gene. The V end was cut by 3 bases, the J end by 8 bases, with 16 bases between. The germline V gene encodes CDR1 SNHLY and CDR2 FYNNEI. This CDR3 contains 15 residues. DNA for the CDR3: TGTGCCAGCAGTGAGCCGGGTGCCGCGGGAGAAAAACTGTTTTTT. Its protein is CASSEPGAAGEKLFF.

The rearrangement joins TRBV11-1 to TRBJ2-2; 8 positions agree with TRBD2. From germline, CDR1 is SGHAT and CDR2 FQDESV (reference sequence). CDR3 length equals 14 residues. Germline trimming cut 2 bases from V and 14 bases from J; bases unmatched to any gene: 10. The CDR3 sequence is CASSLQGGTRFLFF. CDR3 DNA sequence: TGTGCCAGCAGCTTACAAGGCGGGACTAGATTCCTGTTTTTT.

The chain is built from TRBV24-1 and TRBJ1-2, with a possible D match to TRBD1 (6 bases). The length of the CDR3 is 14 residues. CDR1 KGHDR and CDR2 SFDVKD come from the germline V gene. V was clipped by 3 bases and J by 6 bases, with 13 bases between them. DNA for the CDR3: TGTGCCACCAGTGATGGAGACAGGTTCCATGGCTACACCTTC. This codes for CATSDGDRFHGYTF.